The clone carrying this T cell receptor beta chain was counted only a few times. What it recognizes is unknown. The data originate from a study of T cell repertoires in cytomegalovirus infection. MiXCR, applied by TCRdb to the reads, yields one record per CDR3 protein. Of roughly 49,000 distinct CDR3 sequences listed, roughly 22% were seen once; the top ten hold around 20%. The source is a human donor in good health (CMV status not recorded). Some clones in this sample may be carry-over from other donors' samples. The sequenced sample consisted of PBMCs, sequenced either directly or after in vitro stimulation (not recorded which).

CDR3 DNA sequence: TGCGCCAGCAGCCAAGATCTCCAGGGGACACTAAGCAATCAGCCCCAGCATTTT. Its protein product is CASSQDLQGTLSNQPQHF. This chain joins TRBV4-1 and TRBJ1-5, with D perhaps TRBD1 (6 bases). Germline CDR1 reads MGHRA; CDR2 reads YSYEKL. This CDR3 comprises 18 residues. The germline V and J ends were trimmed by 0 bases and 1 base, with 16 bases remaining between them.